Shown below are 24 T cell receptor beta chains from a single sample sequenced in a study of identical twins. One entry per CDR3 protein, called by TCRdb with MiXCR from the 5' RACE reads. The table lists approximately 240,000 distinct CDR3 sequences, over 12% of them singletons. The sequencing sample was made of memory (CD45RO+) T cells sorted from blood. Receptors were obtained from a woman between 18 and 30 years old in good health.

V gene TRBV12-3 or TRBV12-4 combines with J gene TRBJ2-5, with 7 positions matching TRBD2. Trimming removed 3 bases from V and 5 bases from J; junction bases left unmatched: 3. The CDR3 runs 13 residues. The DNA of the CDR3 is TGTGCCAGCAGTTTTCGGCGGGGGGAGACCCAGTACTTC. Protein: CASSFRRGETQYF.

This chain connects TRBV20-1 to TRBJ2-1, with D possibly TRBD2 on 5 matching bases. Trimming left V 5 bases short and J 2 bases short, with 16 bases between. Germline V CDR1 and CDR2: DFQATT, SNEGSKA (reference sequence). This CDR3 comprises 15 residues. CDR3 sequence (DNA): TGCAGTGCTCCCGACTACGCGCGGGCCTACAATGAGCAGTTCTTC. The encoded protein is CSAPDYARAYNEQFF.

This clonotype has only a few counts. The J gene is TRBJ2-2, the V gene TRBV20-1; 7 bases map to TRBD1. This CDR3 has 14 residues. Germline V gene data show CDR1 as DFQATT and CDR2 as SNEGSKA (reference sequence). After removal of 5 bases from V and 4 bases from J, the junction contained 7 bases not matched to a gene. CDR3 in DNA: TGCAGTGCTGGTAGACAGGGAAGCACCGGGGAGCTGTTTTTT. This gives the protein CSAGRQGSTGELFF.

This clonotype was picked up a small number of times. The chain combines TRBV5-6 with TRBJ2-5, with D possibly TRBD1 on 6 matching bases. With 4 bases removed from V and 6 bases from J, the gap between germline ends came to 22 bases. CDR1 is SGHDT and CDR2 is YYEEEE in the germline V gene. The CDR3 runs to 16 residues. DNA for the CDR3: TGTGCCAGCAGCCGCCGCGTTGCTACAGGGTGGAAGACCCAGTACTTC. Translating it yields CASSRRVATGWKTQYF.

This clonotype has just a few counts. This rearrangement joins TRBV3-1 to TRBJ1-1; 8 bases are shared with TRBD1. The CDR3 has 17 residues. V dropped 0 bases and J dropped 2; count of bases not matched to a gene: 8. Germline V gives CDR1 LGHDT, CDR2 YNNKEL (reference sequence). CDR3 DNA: TGTGCCAGCAGCCAAGAATTAACAGGGGGTTTTAACACTGAAGCTTTCTTT. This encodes CASSQELTGGFNTEAFF.

Here the CDR3 DNA reads TGTGCCATCAGCAATGCAGGACCATCTAACTATGGCTACACCTTC. The encoded protein is CAISNAGPSNYGYTF. The chain uses TRBV10-3 and TRBJ1-2; no definite D call. The V and J ends lost 6 bases and 0 bases respectively, with 14 bases between them. Germline V gives CDR1 ENHRY, CDR2 SYGVKD. This CDR3 is 15 amino acids long.

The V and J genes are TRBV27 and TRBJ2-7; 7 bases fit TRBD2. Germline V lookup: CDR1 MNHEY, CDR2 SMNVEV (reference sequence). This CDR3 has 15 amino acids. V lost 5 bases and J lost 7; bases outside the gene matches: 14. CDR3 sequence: CASSPTGTTSWEQYF. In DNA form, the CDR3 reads TGTGCCAGCAGTCCGACCGGGACTACCTCCTGGGAGCAGTACTTC.

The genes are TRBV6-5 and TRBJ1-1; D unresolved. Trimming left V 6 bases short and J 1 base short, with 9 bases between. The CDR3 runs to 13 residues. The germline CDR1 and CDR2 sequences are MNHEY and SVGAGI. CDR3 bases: TGTGCCAGCAGGTTACAAAGGAACACTGAAGCTTTCTTT. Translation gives CASRLQRNTEAFF.

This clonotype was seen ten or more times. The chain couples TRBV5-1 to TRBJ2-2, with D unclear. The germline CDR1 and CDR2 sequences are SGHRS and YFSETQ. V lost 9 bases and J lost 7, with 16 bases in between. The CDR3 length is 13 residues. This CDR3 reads CATAPYNRGELFF. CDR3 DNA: TGCGCCACCGCACCCTACAACCGCGGGGAGCTGTTTTTT.

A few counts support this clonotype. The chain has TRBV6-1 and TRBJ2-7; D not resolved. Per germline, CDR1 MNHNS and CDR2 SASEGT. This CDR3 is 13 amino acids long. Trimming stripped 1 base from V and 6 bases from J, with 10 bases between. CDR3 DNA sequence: TGTGCCAGCAGTGAAGTTGTGGGGATCGAGCAGTACTTC. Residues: CASSEVVGIEQYF.

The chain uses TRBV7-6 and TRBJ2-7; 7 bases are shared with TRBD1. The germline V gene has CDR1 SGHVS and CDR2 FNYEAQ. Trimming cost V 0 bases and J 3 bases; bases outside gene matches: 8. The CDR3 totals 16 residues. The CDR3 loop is CASSLAQGDSHYEQYF. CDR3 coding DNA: TGTGCCAGCAGCTTAGCCCAGGGGGACAGCCACTACGAGCAGTACTTC.

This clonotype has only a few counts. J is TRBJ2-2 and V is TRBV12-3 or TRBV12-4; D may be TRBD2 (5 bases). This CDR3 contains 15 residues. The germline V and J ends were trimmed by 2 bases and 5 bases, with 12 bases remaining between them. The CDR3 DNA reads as TGTGCCAGCAGTTTATCCGGGATGGGGACCGGGGAGCTGTTTTTT. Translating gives CASSLSGMGTGELFF.

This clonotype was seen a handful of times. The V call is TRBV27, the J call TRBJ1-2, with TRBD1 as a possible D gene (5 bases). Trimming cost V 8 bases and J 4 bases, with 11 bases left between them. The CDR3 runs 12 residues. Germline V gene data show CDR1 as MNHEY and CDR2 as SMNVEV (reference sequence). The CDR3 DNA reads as TGTGCCAGCTTTGACAGCCTCTATGGCTACACCTTC. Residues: CASFDSLYGYTF.

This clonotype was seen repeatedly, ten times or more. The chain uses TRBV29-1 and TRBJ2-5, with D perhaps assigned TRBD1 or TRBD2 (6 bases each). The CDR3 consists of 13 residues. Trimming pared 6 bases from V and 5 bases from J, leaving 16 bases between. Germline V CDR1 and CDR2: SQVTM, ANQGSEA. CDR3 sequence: CSVHDRREETQYF. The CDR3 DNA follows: TGCAGCGTCCACGACAGGAGGGAGGAGACCCAGTACTTC.

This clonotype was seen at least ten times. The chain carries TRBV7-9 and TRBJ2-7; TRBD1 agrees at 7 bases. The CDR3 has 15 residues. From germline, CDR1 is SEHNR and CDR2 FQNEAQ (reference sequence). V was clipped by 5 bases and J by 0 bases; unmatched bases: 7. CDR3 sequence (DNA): TGTGCCAGCAGCGGCTTGACAGGGAGCTCCTACGAGCAGTACTTC. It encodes CASSGLTGSSYEQYF.

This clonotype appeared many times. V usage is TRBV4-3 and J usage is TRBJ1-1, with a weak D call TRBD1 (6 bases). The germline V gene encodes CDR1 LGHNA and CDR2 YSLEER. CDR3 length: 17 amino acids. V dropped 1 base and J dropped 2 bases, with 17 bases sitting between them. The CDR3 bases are TGCGCCAGCAGCCAAGGAACAGGGTTTGGAAAAAACACTGAAGCTTTCTTT. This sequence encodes CASSQGTGFGKNTEAFF.

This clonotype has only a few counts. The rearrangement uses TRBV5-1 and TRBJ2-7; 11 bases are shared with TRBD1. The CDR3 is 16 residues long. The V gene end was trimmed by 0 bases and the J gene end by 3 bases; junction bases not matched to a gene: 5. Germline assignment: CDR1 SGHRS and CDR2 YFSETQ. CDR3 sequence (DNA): TGCGCCAGCAGCTTGGAGGGACAGGGGGAGGGCTACGAGCAGTACTTC. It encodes CASSLEGQGEGYEQYF.

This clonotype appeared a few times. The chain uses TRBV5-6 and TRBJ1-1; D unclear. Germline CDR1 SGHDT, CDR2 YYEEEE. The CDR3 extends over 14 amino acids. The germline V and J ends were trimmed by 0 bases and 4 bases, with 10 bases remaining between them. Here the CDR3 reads CASSLAGIRTEAFF. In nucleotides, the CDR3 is TGTGCCAGCAGCTTGGCGGGGATACGCACTGAAGCTTTCTTT.

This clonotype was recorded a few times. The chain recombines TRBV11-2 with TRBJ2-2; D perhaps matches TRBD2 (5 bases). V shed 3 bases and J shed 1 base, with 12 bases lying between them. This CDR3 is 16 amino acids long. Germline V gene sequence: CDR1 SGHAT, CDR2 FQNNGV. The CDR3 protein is CASSFGVRQNTGELFF. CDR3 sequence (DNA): TGTGCCAGCAGCTTCGGGGTTAGGCAGAACACCGGGGAGCTGTTTTTT.

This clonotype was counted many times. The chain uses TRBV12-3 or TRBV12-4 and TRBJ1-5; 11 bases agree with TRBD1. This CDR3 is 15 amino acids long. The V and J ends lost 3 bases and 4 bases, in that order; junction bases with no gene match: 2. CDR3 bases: TGTGCCAGCAGTTTTGGGACAGGGGGAAATCAGCCCCAGCATTTT. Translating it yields CASSFGTGGNQPQHF.

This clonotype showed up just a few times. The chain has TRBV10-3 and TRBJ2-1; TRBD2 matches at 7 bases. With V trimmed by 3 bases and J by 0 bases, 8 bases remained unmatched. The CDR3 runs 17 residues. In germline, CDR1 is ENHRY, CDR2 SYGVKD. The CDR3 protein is CAISDSGGRTSYNEQFF. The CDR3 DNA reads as TGTGCCATCAGTGACTCCGGCGGGAGAACCTCCTACAATGAGCAGTTCTTC.

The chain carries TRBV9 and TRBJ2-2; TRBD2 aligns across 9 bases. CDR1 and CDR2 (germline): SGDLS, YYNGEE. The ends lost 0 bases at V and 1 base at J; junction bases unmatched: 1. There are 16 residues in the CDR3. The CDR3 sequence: CASSVDSGGNTGELFF. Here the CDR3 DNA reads TGTGCCAGCAGCGTAGATAGCGGGGGGAACACCGGGGAGCTGTTTTTT.

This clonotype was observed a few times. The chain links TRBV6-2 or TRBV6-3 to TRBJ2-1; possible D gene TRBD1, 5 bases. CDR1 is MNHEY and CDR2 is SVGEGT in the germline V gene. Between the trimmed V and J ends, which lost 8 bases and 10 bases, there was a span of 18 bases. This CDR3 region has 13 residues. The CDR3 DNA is TGTGCCAGCGTGGACACGGATAGGGGAGAGCAGTTCTTC. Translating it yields CASVDTDRGEQFF.

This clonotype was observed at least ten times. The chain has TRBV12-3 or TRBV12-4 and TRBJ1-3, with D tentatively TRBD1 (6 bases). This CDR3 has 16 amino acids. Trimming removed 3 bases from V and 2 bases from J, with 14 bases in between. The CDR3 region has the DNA TGTGCCAGCAGTTTGAAATACAGGGTGACTGGAAACACCATATATTTT. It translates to CASSLKYRVTGNTIYF.